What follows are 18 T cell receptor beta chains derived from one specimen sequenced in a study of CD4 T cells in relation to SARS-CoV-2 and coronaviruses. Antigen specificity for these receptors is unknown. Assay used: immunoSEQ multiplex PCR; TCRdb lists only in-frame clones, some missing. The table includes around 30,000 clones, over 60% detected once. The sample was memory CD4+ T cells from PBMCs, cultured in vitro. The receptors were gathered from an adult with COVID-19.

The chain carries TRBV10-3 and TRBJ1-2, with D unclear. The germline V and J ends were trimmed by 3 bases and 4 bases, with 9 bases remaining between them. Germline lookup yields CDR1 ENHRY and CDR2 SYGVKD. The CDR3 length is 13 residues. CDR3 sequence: CAISEMTAYGYTF. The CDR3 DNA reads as TGTGCCATCAGTGAAATGACGGCCTATGGCTACACCTTC.

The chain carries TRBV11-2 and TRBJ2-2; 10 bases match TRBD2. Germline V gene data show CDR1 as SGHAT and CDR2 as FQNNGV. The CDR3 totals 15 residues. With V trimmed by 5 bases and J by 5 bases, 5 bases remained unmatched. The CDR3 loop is CASSQTSGFTGELFF. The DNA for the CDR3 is TGTGCCAGCAGCCAGACTAGCGGGTTTACCGGGGAGCTGTTTTTT. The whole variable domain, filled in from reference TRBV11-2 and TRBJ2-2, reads EAGVAQSPRYKIIEKRQSVAFWCNPISGHATLYWYQQILGQGPKLLIQFQNNGVVDDSQLPKDRFSAERLKGVDSTLKIQPAKLEDSAVYLCASSQTSGFTGELFFGEGSRLTVL.

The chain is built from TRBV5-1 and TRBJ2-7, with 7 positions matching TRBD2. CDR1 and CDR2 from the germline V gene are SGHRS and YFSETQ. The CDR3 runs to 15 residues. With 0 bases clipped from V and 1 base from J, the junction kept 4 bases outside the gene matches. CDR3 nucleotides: TGCGCCAGCAGCTTGGAGTGGCGGGGGTCCTACGAGCAGTACTTC. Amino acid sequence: CASSLEWRGSYEQYF.

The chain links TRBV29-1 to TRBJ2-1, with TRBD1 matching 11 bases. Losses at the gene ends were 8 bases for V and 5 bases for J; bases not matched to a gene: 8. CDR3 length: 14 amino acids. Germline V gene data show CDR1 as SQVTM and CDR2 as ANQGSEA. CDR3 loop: CSSGGTGGHNEQFF. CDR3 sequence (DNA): TGCAGCTCGGGGGGGACAGGGGGTCACAATGAGCAGTTCTTC.

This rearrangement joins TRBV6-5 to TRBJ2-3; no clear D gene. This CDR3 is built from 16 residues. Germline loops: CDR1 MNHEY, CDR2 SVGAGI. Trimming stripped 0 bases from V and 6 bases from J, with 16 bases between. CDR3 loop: CASSYSSVPPEDTQYF. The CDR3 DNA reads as TGTGCCAGCAGTTACTCGTCCGTTCCCCCTGAGGATACGCAGTATTTT.

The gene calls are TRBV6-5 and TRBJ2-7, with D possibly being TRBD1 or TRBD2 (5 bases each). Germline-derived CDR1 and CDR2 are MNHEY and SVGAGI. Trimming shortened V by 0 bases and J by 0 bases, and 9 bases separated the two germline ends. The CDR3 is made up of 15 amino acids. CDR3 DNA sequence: TGTGCCAGCAGTTACTCGGGGGTGAGCTCCTACGAGCAGTACTTC. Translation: CASSYSGVSSYEQYF.

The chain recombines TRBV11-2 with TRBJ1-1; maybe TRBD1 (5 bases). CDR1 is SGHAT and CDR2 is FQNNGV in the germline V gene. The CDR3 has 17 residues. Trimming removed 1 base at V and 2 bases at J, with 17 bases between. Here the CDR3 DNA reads TGTGCCAGCAGCTTAGGGCTCAGGGCGAAACGAAACACTGAAGCTTTCTTT. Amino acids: CASSLGLRAKRNTEAFF. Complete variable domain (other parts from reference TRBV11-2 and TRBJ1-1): EAGVAQSPRYKIIEKRQSVAFWCNPISGHATLYWYQQILGQGPKLLIQFQNNGVVDDSQLPKDRFSAERLKGVDSTLKIQPAKLEDSAVYLCASSLGLRAKRNTEAFFGQGTRLTVV.

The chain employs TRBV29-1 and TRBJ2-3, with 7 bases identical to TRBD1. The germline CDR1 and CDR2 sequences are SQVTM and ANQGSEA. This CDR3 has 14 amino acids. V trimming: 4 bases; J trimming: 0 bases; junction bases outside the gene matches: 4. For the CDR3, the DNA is TGCAGCGTTGCCCTGGGACAGAGCACAGATACGCAGTATTTT. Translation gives CSVALGQSTDTQYF.

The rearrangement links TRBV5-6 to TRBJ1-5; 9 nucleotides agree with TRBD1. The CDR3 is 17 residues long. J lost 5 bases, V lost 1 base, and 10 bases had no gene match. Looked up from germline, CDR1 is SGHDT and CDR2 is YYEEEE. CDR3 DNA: TGTGCCAGCAGCTTGTTGAACAGGGGGCGCGGGGATCAGCCCCAGCATTTT. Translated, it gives CASSLLNRGRGDQPQHF.

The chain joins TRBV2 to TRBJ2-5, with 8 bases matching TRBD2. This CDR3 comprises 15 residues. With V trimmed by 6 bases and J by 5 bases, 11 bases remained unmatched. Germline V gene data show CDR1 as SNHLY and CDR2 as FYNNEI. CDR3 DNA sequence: TGTGCCAGCAGCGCCCAGCGAGCGGGAGCGGAGACCCAGTACTTC. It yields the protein CASSAQRAGAETQYF.

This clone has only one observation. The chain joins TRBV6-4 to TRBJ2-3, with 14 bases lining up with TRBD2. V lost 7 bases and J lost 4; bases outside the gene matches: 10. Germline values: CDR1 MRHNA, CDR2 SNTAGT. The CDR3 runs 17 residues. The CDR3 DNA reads TGTGCCAGCACTGGGCGACTAGCGGGAGGGGGGGCAGATACGCAGTATTTT. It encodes CASTGRLAGGGADTQYF.

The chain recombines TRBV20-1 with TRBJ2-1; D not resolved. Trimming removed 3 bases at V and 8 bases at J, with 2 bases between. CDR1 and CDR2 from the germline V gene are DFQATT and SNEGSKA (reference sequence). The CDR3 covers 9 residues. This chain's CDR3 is CSASDEQFF. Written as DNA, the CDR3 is TGCAGTGCTAGCGATGAGCAGTTCTTC.

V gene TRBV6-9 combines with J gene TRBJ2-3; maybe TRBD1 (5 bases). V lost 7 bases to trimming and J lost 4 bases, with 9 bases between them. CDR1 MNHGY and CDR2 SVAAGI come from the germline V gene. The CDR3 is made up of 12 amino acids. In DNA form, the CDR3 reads TGTGCCAGCACGCAGGGTTCAGATACGCAGTATTTT. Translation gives CASTQGSDTQYF.

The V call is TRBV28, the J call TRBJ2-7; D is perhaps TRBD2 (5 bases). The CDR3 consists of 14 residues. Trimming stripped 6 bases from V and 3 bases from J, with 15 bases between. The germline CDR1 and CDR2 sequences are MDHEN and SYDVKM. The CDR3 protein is CASSTTGILYEQYF. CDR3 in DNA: TGTGCCAGCAGCACTACCGGGATTCTCTACGAGCAGTACTTC.

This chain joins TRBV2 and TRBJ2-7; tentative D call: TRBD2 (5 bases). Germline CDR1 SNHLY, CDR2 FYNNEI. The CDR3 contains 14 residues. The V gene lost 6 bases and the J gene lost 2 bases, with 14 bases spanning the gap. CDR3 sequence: CASRDGGVAYEQYF. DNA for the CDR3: TGTGCCAGCAGGGATGGAGGAGTCGCCTACGAGCAGTACTTC.

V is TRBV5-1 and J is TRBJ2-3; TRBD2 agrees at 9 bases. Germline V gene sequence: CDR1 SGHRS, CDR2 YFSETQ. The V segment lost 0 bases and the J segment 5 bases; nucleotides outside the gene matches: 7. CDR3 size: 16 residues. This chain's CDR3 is CASSLGVLAGEDTQYF. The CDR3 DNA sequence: TGCGCCAGCAGCTTGGGGGTATTAGCGGGAGAAGATACGCAGTATTTT.

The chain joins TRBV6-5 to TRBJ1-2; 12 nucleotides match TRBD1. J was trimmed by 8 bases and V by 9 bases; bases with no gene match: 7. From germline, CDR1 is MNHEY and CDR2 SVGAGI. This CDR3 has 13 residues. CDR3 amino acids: CASPRDRGHGYTF. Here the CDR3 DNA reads TGTGCCAGTCCCCGGGACAGGGGGCACGGCTACACCTTC.

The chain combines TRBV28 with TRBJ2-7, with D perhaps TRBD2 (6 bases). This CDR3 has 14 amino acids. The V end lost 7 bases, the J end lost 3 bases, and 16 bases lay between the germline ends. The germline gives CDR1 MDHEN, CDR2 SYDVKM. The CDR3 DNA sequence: TGTGCCAGCATACCCTCGACGGGGGACTACGAGCAGTACTTC. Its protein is CASIPSTGDYEQYF.